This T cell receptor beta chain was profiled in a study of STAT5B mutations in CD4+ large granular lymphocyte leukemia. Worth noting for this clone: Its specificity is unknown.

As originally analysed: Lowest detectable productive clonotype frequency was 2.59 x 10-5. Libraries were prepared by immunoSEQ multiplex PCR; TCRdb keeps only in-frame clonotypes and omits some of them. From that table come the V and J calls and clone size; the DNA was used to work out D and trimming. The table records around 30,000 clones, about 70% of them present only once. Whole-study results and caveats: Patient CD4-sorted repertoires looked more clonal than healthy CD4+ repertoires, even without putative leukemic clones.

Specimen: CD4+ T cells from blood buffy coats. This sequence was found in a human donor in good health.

The CDR3 DNA reads TGTGCCAGCAGCTTGGGGACAGGGGTTTCACCCCTCCACTTT. As protein: CASSLGTGVSPLHF. This sequence joins TRBV5-8 and TRBJ1-6; 9 bases agree with TRBD1. This CDR3 spans 14 amino acids. V shed 0 bases, J shed 9 bases, and the junction held 1 base outside the gene matches. Germline assignment: CDR1 SGHTS and CDR2 YDEGEE.